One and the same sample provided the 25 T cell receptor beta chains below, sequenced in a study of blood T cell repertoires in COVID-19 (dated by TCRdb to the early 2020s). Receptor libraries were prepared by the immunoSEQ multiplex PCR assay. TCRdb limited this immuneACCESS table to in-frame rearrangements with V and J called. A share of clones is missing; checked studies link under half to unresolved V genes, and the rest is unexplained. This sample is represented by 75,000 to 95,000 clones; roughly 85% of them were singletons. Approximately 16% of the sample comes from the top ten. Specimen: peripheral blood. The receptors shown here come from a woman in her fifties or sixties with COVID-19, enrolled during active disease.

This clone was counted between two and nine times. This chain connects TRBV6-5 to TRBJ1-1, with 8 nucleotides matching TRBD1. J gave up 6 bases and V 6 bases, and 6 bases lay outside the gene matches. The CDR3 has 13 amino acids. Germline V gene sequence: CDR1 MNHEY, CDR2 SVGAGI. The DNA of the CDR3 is TGTGCCAGCAGGAAAGGACAGGGCGCTGAAGCTTTCTTT. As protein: CASRKGQGAEAFF.

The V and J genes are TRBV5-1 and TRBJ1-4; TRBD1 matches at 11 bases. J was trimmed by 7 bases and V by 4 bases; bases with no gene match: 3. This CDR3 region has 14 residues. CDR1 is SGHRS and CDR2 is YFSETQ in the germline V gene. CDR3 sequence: CASSPGTGGEKLFF. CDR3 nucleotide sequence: TGCGCCAGCAGCCCGGGGACAGGGGGTGAAAAACTGTTTTTT.

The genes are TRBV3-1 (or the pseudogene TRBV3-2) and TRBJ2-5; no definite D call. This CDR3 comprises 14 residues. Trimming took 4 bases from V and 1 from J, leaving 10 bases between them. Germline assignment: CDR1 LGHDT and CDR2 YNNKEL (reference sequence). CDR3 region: CASSRAYFQETQYF. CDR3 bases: TGTGCCAGCAGCCGAGCTTACTTCCAAGAGACCCAGTACTTC.

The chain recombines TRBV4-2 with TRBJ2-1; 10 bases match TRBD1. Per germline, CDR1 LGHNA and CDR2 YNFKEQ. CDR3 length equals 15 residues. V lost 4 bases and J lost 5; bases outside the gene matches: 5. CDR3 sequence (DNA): TGTGCCAGCAGCCGATCGGGACAGGGGAACAATGAGCAGTTCTTC. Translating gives CASSRSGQGNNEQFF.

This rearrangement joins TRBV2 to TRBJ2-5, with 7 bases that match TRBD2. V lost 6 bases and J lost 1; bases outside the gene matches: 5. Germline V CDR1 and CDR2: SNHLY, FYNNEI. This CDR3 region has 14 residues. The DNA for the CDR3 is TGTGCCAGCAGGAAGACTAGCTTCCAAGAGACCCAGTACTTC. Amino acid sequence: CASRKTSFQETQYF.

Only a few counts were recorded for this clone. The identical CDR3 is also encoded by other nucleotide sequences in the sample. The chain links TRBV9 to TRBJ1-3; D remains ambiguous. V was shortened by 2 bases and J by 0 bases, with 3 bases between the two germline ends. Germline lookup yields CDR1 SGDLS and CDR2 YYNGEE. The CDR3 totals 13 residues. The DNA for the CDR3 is TGTGCCAGCAGCGTCAACTCTGGAAACACCATATATTTT. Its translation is CASSVNSGNTIYF.

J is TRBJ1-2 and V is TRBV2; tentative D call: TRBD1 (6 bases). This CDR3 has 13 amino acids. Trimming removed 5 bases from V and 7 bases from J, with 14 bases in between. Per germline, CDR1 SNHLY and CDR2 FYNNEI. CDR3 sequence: CASSSTGPLGYTF. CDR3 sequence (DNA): TGTGCCAGCAGTTCGACAGGACCCCTTGGCTACACCTTC.

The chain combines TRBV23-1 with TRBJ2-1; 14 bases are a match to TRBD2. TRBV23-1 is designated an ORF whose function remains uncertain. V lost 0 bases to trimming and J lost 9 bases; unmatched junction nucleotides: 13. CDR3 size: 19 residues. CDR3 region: CASSQSIVGLAGDMGEQFF. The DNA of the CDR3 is TGCGCCAGCAGTCAATCGATCGTGGGACTAGCGGGGGATATGGGTGAGCAGTTCTTC.

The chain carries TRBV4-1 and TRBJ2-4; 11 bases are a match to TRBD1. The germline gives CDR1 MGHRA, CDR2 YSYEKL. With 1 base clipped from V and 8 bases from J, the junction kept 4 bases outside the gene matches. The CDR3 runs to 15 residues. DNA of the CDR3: TGCGCCAGCAGCCAAGCCGGGACAGGGGGACACATTCAGTACTTC. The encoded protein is CASSQAGTGGHIQYF.

In DNA, the CDR3 is TGTGCCTGGAGTATCCGCAGGGAAATCATTGAAGCTTTCTTT. Its translation is CAWSIRREIIEAFF. The chain joins TRBV30 to TRBJ1-1, with a weak D call TRBD1 (5 bases). The CDR3 is 14 amino acids. The V gene lost 2 bases and the J gene lost 7 bases, with 17 bases spanning the gap. Germline values: CDR1 GTSNPN, CDR2 SVGIG (reference sequence).

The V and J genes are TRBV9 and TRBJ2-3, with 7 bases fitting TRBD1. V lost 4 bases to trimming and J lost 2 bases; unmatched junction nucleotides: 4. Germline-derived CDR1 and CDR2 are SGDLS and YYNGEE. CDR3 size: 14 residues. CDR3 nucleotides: TGTGCCAGCAGCACAGGGGTATACACAGATACGCAGTATTTT. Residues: CASSTGVYTDTQYF.

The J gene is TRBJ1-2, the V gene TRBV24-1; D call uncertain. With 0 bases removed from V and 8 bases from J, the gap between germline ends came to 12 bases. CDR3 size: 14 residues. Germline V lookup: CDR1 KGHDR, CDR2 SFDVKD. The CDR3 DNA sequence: TGTGCCACCAGTGATTTGCGGTCCGGGAAAGGCTACACCTTC. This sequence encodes CATSDLRSGKGYTF.

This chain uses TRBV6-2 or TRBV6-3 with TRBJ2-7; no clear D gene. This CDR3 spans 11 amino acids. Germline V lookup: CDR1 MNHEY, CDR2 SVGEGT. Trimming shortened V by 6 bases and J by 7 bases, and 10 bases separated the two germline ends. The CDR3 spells CASSRVVEQYF. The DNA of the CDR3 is TGTGCCAGCAGCCGAGTTGTGGAGCAGTACTTC.

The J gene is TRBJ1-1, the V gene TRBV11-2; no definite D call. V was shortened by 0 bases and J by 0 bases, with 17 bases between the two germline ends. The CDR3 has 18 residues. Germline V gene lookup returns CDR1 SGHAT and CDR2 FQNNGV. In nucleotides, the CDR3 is TGTGCCAGCAGCTTAGATCTAATCGGTGCCGCGATGAACACTGAAGCTTTCTTT. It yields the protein CASSLDLIGAAMNTEAFF.

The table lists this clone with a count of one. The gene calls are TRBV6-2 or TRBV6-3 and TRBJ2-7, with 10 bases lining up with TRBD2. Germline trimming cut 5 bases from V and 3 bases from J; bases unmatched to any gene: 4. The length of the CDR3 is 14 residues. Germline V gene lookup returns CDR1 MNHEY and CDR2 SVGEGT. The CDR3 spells CASSTGTSVYEQYF. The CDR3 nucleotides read TGTGCCAGCAGTACCGGGACTAGCGTCTACGAGCAGTACTTC.

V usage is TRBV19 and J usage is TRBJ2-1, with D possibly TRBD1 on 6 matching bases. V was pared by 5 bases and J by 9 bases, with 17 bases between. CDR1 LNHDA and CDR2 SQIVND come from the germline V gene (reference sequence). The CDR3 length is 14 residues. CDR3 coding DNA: TGTGCCAGTAGTCTCAGGGGTCCGGGCGTTGAGCAGTTCTTC. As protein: CASSLRGPGVEQFF.

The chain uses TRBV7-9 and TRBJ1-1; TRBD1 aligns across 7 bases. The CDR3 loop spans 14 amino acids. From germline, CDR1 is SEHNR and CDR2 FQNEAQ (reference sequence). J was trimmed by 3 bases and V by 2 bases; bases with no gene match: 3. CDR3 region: CASSLWDSHTEAFF. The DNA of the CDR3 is TGTGCCAGCAGCTTATGGGACAGTCACACTGAAGCTTTCTTT.

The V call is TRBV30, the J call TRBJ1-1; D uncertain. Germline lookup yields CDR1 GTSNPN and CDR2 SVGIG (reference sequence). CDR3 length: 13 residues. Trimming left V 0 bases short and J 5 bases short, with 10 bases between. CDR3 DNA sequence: TGTGCCTGGAGTGTACCCGAGTATACTGAAGCTTTCTTT. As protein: CAWSVPEYTEAFF.

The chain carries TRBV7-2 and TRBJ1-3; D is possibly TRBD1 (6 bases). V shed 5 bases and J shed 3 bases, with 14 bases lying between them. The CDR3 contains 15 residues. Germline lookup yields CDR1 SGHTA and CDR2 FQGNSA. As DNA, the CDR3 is TGTGCCAGCAGCCTTACAGGGAGTGGTGGAAACACCATATATTTT. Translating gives CASSLTGSGGNTIYF. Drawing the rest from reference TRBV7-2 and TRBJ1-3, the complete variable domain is GAGVSQSPSNKVTEKGKDVELRCDPISGHTALYWYRQSLGQGLEFLIYFQGNSAPDKSGLPSDRFSAERTGGSVSTLTIQRTQQEDSAVYLCASSLTGSGGNTIYFGEGSWLTVV.

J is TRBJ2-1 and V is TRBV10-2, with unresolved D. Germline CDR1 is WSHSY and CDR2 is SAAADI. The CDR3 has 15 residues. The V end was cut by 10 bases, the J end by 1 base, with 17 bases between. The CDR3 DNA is TGCGCCACGCAACTTGGAGTATCGTCCTACAATGAGCAGTTCTTC. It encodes CATQLGVSSYNEQFF.

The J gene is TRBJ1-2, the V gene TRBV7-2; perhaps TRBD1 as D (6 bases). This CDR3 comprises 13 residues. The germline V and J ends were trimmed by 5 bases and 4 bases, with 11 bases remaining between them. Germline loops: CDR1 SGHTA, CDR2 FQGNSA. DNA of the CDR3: TGTGCCAGCAGCCCGGGACAAGGCTATGGCTACACCTTC. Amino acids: CASSPGQGYGYTF.

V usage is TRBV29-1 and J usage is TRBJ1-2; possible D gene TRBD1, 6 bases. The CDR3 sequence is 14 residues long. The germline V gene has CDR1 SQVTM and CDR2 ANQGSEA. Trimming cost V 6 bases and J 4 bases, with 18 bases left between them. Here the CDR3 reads CSVHRDKGFYGYTF. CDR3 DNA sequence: TGCAGCGTCCACCGGGACAAGGGCTTCTATGGCTACACCTTC.

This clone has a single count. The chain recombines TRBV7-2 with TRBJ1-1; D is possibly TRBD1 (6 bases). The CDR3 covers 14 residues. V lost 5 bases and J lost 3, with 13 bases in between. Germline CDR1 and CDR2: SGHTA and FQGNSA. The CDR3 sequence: CASSQTGFDTEAFF. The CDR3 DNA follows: TGTGCCAGCAGCCAAACAGGGTTTGACACTGAAGCTTTCTTT.

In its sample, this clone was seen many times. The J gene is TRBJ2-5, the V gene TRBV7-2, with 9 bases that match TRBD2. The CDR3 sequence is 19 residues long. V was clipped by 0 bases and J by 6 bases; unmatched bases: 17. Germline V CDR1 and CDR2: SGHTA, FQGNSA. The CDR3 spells CASSLAGRGAAGGWQTQYF. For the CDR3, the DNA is TGTGCCAGCAGCTTAGCTGGGAGAGGGGCAGCGGGGGGCTGGCAGACCCAGTACTTC.

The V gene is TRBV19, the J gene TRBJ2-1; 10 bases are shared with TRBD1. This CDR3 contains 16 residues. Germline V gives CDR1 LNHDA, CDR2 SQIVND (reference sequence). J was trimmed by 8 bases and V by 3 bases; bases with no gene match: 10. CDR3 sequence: CASSIPGQGRGDEQFF. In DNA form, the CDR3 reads TGTGCCAGTAGTATTCCGGGACAGGGGAGAGGCGATGAGCAGTTCTTC.